This section outlines one T cell receptor (beta chain) sequence together with its context. These data originate in a study of blood T cell repertoires in COVID-19. Whole-study context: Samples came from the United States, Italy and Spain, spanning acute and convalescent COVID-19.

Sequencing used immunoSEQ multiplex PCR; TCRdb keeps in-frame clones, though not all of them. The sample comprises approximately 480,000 clones, approximately 86% of which are singletons, and roughly 0.7% rests with the top ten. The CDR3 is 14 amino acids. CDR1 is SGHAT, CDR2 FQNNGV, per germline. The V and J ends lost 3 bases and 4 bases respectively, with 12 bases between them. The chain recombines TRBV11-2 with TRBJ1-1; perhaps TRBD1 as D (5 bases). The receptor comes from a woman aged 18-29 years who had recovered from COVID-19. Sequencing was performed on PBMCs or T cells enriched from blood (not recorded which). The CDR3 DNA sequence: TGTGCCAGCAGCTTCGGGGCCGGGGGCACTGAAGCTTTCTTT. Residues: CASSFGAGGTEAFF.